A single sample is the source of the 29 T cell receptor beta chains below, sequenced in a study of T-cell memory formation after mild COVID-19 (dated by TCRdb to about 2021). The method was 5' RACE. The sequencing machine was an Illumina NovaSeq 6000. TCRdb reprocessing: public reads trimmed at Q25 with fastp, clones called with MiXCR, in-frame beta chains kept. One record per CDR3 amino acid sequence lists the most common genes and DNA. The sample includes around 370,000 distinct CDR3 sequences, with under 25% observed a single time. The ten largest clones capture approximately 12% of the sample. The sequenced sample consisted of PBMCs or a T cell subset sorted from them (not recorded which). The receptors here all came from an adult woman who had mild COVID-19 (a few samples of this study predate the infection). The sample titles of this study are shuffled in the database, so cell type and time point are left out; the donor was told from shared clones.

The chain links TRBV2 to TRBJ1-2, with TRBD1 identical over 8 bases. Trimming took 0 bases from V and 6 from J; bases not matched to a gene: 9. There are 16 residues in the CDR3. CDR1 SNHLY and CDR2 FYNNEI come from the germline V gene. This CDR3 reads CASSEAQGTGRNGYTF. The CDR3 DNA sequence: TGTGCCAGCAGTGAAGCGCAGGGGACAGGTCGTAATGGCTACACCTTC.

This clonotype was recorded many times. This chain uses TRBV7-6 with TRBJ2-3; 8 bases match TRBD1. The CDR3 contains 14 residues. Germline trimming cut 7 bases from V and 4 bases from J; bases unmatched to any gene: 7. The V gene's germline CDR1 is SGHVS and CDR2 FNYEAQ. In nucleotides, the CDR3 is TGTGCCAGCACTCCGGACAGGGTGGCAGATACGCAGTATTTT. Translating it yields CASTPDRVADTQYF.

This clonotype was recorded at least ten times. The V call is TRBV12-3 or TRBV12-4, the J call TRBJ2-6; D might be TRBD1 (5 bases). Trimming cost V 8 bases and J 3 bases, with 11 bases left between them. There are 14 residues in the CDR3. DNA for the CDR3: TGTGCCAGCCAGGGCGCGTTTGGGGCCAACGTCCTGACTTTC. This encodes CASQGAFGANVLTF.

This clonotype has only a few counts. This chain joins TRBV5-1 and TRBJ2-1; no reliable D call. Trimming cost V 3 bases and J 4 bases, with 17 bases left between them. The CDR3 is 16 amino acids. Germline V CDR1 and CDR2: SGHRS, YFSETQ. CDR3 amino acids: CASSSIAWGTYNEQFF. The CDR3 DNA reads TGCGCCAGCAGCTCCATCGCGTGGGGAACATACAATGAGCAGTTCTTC.

The J gene is TRBJ2-1, the V gene TRBV6-5; the match to TRBD2 covers 9 bases. V gave up 5 bases and J gave up 7 bases; unmatched junction bases: 15. In germline, CDR1 is MNHEY, CDR2 SVGAGI. This CDR3 comprises 17 residues. The CDR3 loop reads CASSHALAGESGNEQFF. DNA for the CDR3: TGTGCCAGCAGTCACGCTTTAGCGGGAGAGAGTGGAAATGAGCAGTTCTTC.

This clonotype appeared a few times. This sequence joins TRBV7-3 and TRBJ2-1, with D possibly TRBD2 on 6 matching bases. Trimming removed 2 bases from V and 1 base from J, with 9 bases in between. This CDR3 region has 15 residues. Germline assignment: CDR1 SGHTA and CDR2 FQGTGA. The CDR3 is CASSLLGSSYNEQFF. CDR3 DNA sequence: TGTGCCAGCAGCTTACTCGGGAGTTCCTACAATGAGCAGTTCTTC.

The CDR3 DNA reads as TGCAGCGTTGACGGATACTATGGCTACACCTTC. Protein product: CSVDGYYGYTF. The chain recombines TRBV29-1 with TRBJ1-2; unclear D gene. Germline CDR1 is SQVTM and CDR2 is ANQGSEA. Between the trimmed V and J ends, which lost 3 bases and 3 bases, there was a span of 5 bases. This CDR3 region has 11 residues. Supplemented by reference TRBV29-1 and TRBJ1-2, the full variable domain reads SAVISQKPSRDICQRGTSLTIQCQVDSQVTMMFWYRQQPGQSLTLIATANQGSEATYESGFVIDKFPISRPNLTFSTLTVSNMSPEDSSIYLCSVDGYYGYTFGSGTRLTVV.

This clonotype showed up just a few times. The chain combines TRBV5-1 with TRBJ2-7; 8 positions agree with TRBD1. V was clipped by 6 bases and J by 6 bases; unmatched bases: 8. This CDR3 contains 13 residues. Germline CDR1 is SGHRS and CDR2 is YFSETQ. CDR3 protein: CASTDRGGGEQYF. The CDR3 bases are TGCGCCAGCACCGACAGGGGCGGAGGCGAGCAGTACTTC. The full variable domain, with the rest looked up from reference TRBV5-1 and TRBJ2-7, is KAGVTQTPRYLIKTRGQQVTLSCSPISGHRSVSWYQQTPGQGLQFLFEYFSETQRNKGNFPGRFSGRQFSNSRSEMNVSTLELGDSALYLCASTDRGGGEQYFGPGTRLTVT.

The J gene is TRBJ2-7, the V gene TRBV5-1; no clear D. CDR1 is SGHRS and CDR2 is YFSETQ in the germline V gene. V was trimmed by 2 bases and J by 0 bases, leaving 12 bases between them. This CDR3 has 15 residues. The CDR3 reads CASSLGTESSYEQYF. In DNA form, the CDR3 reads TGCGCCAGCAGCTTAGGCACAGAGAGCTCCTACGAGCAGTACTTC.

This clonotype came up once. The gene calls are TRBV6-6 and TRBJ2-2; the match to TRBD1 covers 7 bases. The CDR3 contains 15 residues. The germline CDR1 and CDR2 sequences are MNHNY and SVGAGI (reference sequence). The V segment lost 6 bases and the J segment 6 bases; nucleotides outside the gene matches: 10. The DNA of the CDR3 is TGTGCCAGCAGACCGGGACAGCCGTTGCCCGGGGAGCTGTTTTTT. Amino acid sequence: CASRPGQPLPGELFF.

The gene calls are TRBV5-1 and TRBJ1-1; perhaps TRBD1 as D (5 bases). CDR1 and CDR2 from the germline V gene are SGHRS and YFSETQ. Trimming cost V 0 bases and J 3 bases, with 12 bases left between them. The CDR3 sequence is 15 residues long. This CDR3 reads CASSLEGVPYTEAFF. CDR3 DNA sequence: TGCGCCAGCAGCTTGGAAGGGGTCCCTTACACTGAAGCTTTCTTT.

The CDR3 sequence is CASCETAWRGNIQYF. CDR3 in DNA: TGTGCCAGCTGCGAGACTGCCTGGCGGGGAAACATTCAGTACTTC. The chain carries TRBV9 and TRBJ2-4; maybe TRBD2 (6 bases). Per the germline V gene, CDR1 is SGDLS and CDR2 is YYNGEE. V was pared by 7 bases and J by 6 bases, with 20 bases between. The CDR3 contains 15 residues.

In its sample, this clonotype was seen a few times. The chain is built from TRBV3-1 and TRBJ2-7; 9 bases align to TRBD2. Germline V gene sequence: CDR1 LGHDT, CDR2 YNNKEL (reference sequence). V was pared by 1 base and J by 4 bases, with 8 bases of the junction left unmatched. The CDR3 runs 16 residues. CDR3 nucleotide sequence: TGTGCCAGCAGCCAAGCAGGCGGGACTAGCCCTTACGAGCAGTACTTC. Amino acids: CASSQAGGTSPYEQYF.

The chain employs TRBV7-6 and TRBJ2-5; no reliable D call. V shed 3 bases and J shed 5 bases, with 16 bases lying between them. The CDR3 runs to 15 residues. The germline V gene has CDR1 SGHVS and CDR2 FNYEAQ. CDR3 nucleotide sequence: TGTGCCAGCAGCTTCGAGGATGGACGGATGGAGACCCAGTACTTC. Amino acids: CASSFEDGRMETQYF.

V is TRBV7-2 and J is TRBJ2-7; TRBD1 matches at 12 bases. V lost 3 bases to trimming and J lost 6 bases; unmatched junction nucleotides: 9. Germline CDR1 is SGHTA and CDR2 is FQGNSA. The CDR3 is made up of 16 amino acids. CDR3 amino acids: CASSFGTGGAIAEQYF. Written as DNA, the CDR3 is TGTGCCAGCAGCTTTGGGACAGGGGGCGCGATAGCCGAGCAGTACTTC.

This chain uses TRBV11-2 with TRBJ2-1; the match to TRBD2 covers 12 bases. V lost 6 bases, J lost 4 bases, and 4 bases stayed unmatched. The V gene's germline CDR1 is SGHAT and CDR2 FQNNGV. This CDR3 has 15 residues. As DNA, the CDR3 is TGTGCCAGCAGTACTAGCGGGGGGAATTACAATGAGCAGTTCTTC. This codes for CASSTSGGNYNEQFF.

CDR3 residues: CSARDLSSYNSPLHF. The CDR3, as DNA: TGCAGTGCTAGAGATCTAAGCTCCTATAATTCACCCCTCCACTTT. V is TRBV20-1 and J is TRBJ1-6; D gene ambiguous. This CDR3 spans 15 amino acids. Germline assignment: CDR1 DFQATT and CDR2 SNEGSKA (reference sequence). Trimming shortened V by 0 bases and J by 0 bases, and 6 bases separated the two germline ends.

This clonotype showed up just a few times. V usage is TRBV7-6 and J usage is TRBJ2-1; D is uncertain. Germline CDR1 is SGHVS and CDR2 is FNYEAQ. The CDR3 is 16 amino acids. Trimming took off 1 base at V and 4 bases at J, with 14 bases between the two ends. CDR3: CASSLGGRKPYNEQFF. CDR3 nucleotides: TGTGCCAGCAGCTTAGGTGGACGAAAACCTTACAATGAGCAGTTCTTC.

This chain joins TRBV4-3 and TRBJ1-2, with D unresolved. This CDR3 has 15 residues. Germline CDR1 is LGHNA and CDR2 is YSLEER. The V gene lost 0 bases and the J gene lost 4 bases, with 12 bases spanning the gap. CDR3 protein: CASSQDPGIGYGYTF. The CDR3 DNA reads TGCGCCAGCAGCCAAGATCCCGGGATTGGCTATGGCTACACCTTC.

The chain uses TRBV7-3 and TRBJ2-3; D call uncertain. The CDR3 length is 16 residues. Between the trimmed V and J ends, which lost 5 bases and 3 bases, there was a span of 18 bases. Germline assignment: CDR1 SGHTA and CDR2 FQGTGA. The DNA of the CDR3 is TGTGCCAGCAGCCTCTTCCCCCGTGAGCAGACAGATACGCAGTATTTT. Translated: CASSLFPREQTDTQYF. The full variable domain, its missing parts supplied by reference TRBV7-3 and TRBJ2-3, is GAGVSQTPSNKVTEKGKYVELRCDPISGHTALYWYRQSLGQGPEFLIYFQGTGAADDSGLPNDRFFAVRPEGSVSTLKIQRTERGDSAVYLCASSLFPREQTDTQYFGPGTRLTVL.

V and J are TRBV6-1 and TRBJ2-2, with 12 bases matching TRBD1. The CDR3 length is 16 residues. Unmatched junction bases numbered 5, after V lost 6 bases and J lost 3 bases. Germline V lookup: CDR1 MNHNS, CDR2 SASEGT. This chain's CDR3 is CASRKGQGAYTGELFF. For the CDR3, the DNA is TGTGCCAGCAGGAAGGGACAGGGGGCTTACACCGGGGAGCTGTTTTTT.

This clonotype has only a few counts. This chain links TRBV7-6 with TRBJ2-7; 7 bases align to TRBD2. Germline CDR1 SGHVS, CDR2 FNYEAQ. CDR3 length: 15 amino acids. The junction had 7 bases not matched to a gene; V was cut back by 5 bases and J by 0 bases. DNA of the CDR3: TGTGCCAGCAGCCCCGACTGGACTAGCTCCTACGAGCAGTACTTC. The encoded protein is CASSPDWTSSYEQYF.

With respect to this clonotype: A read error may produce the germline difference seen at one junction end. The chain uses TRBV4-2 and TRBJ1-3, with no clear D. Germline assignment: CDR1 LGHNA and CDR2 YNFKEQ. CDR3 size: 14 residues. CDR3 nucleotides: TGTGCCAGCACCCAAGAGAGAGGAGGAAACACCATATATTTT. This encodes CASTQERGGNTIYF.

The chain is built from TRBV5-1 and TRBJ1-2; TRBD1 might be the D (6 bases). This CDR3 is 16 amino acids long. Looked up from germline, CDR1 is SGHRS and CDR2 is YFSETQ. With 4 bases removed from V and 2 bases from J, the gap between germline ends came to 18 bases. For the CDR3, the DNA is TGCGCCAGCAGCCCCCGGATTGGGGGCGAGAACTATGGCTACACCTTC. Its protein is CASSPRIGGENYGYTF.

Here the CDR3 reads CASSERGGSTKNIQYF. The CDR3 DNA is TGTGCCAGCAGTGAACGGGGAGGGTCGACCAAAAACATTCAGTACTTC. V gene TRBV6-1 combines with J gene TRBJ2-4; 7 positions agree with TRBD2. Germline lookup yields CDR1 MNHNS and CDR2 SASEGT. This CDR3 is 16 amino acids long. J was trimmed by 2 bases and V by 2 bases; bases with no gene match: 6.

J is TRBJ1-4 and V is TRBV20-1; D is perhaps TRBD1 (5 bases). The CDR3 is 15 residues long. V was clipped by 5 bases and J by 4 bases, with 17 bases between them. Germline V CDR1 and CDR2: DFQATT, SNEGSKA (reference sequence). The CDR3 sequence: CSAWDRRYNNEKLFF. The CDR3 DNA reads as TGCAGTGCTTGGGACCGACGGTACAATAATGAAAAACTGTTTTTT.

The table lists this clonotype with a few counts. J is TRBJ1-1 and V is TRBV6-5, with 7 bases fitting TRBD1. The V gene end was trimmed by 2 bases and the J gene end by 0 bases; junction bases not matched to a gene: 9. This CDR3 contains 17 residues. CDR1 and CDR2 from the germline V gene are MNHEY and SVGAGI. The CDR3 region has the DNA TGTGCCAGCAGTTACCGGGACAGCAGAGCAATGAACACTGAAGCTTTCTTT. Amino acids: CASSYRDSRAMNTEAFF.

The gene calls are TRBV7-9 and TRBJ1-1; no reliable D call. Germline V gives CDR1 SEHNR, CDR2 FQNEAQ (reference sequence). The V and J ends lost 5 bases and 4 bases respectively, with 14 bases between them. The CDR3 has 14 amino acids. This CDR3 is CASSLLRLGTEAFF. In DNA form, the CDR3 reads TGTGCCAGCAGCCTCCTAAGATTAGGCACTGAAGCTTTCTTT. Using reference TRBV7-9 and TRBJ1-1 for the parts outside the CDR3, the full variable domain is DTGVSQNPRHKITKRGQNVTFRCDPISEHNRLYWYRQTLGQGPEFLTYFQNEAQLEKSRLLSDRFSAERPKGSFSTLEIQRTEQGDSAMYLCASSLLRLGTEAFFGQGTRLTVV.

This clonotype was seen a handful of times. The V gene is TRBV12-3 or TRBV12-4, the J gene TRBJ1-1; D uncertain. The length of the CDR3 is 14 residues. Between the trimmed V and J ends, which lost 3 bases and 1 base, there was a span of 9 bases. The CDR3 bases are TGTGCCAGCAGTTTGAGGGCACAGAACACTGAAGCTTTCTTT. Its translation: CASSLRAQNTEAFF.